This T cell receptor beta chain is drawn from a study of cytomegalovirus exposure and HLA in healthy donors. With 60 Vbeta and 13 Jbeta primers, the PCR was carried out. Profiling relied on immunoSEQ multiplex PCR, and the TCRdb table lists in-frame clones only, not all of them. The sample lists 150,000 to 250,000 clones, 75% to 85% occurring once. The CDR3 is 14 amino acids. The germline CDR1 and CDR2 sequences are SGHRS and YFSETQ. V was clipped by 2 bases and J by 0 bases, with 6 bases between them. The gene calls are TRBV5-1 and TRBJ2-1; a weak D match, TRBD2 (5 bases). Sequencing input: PBMCs. The origin of this receptor is a woman aged 45-59 years in good health and CMV-seronegative. CDR3 protein: CASSFGNSYNEQFF. CDR3 nucleotides: TGCGCCAGCAGCTTCGGGAACTCCTACAATGAGCAGTTCTTC.